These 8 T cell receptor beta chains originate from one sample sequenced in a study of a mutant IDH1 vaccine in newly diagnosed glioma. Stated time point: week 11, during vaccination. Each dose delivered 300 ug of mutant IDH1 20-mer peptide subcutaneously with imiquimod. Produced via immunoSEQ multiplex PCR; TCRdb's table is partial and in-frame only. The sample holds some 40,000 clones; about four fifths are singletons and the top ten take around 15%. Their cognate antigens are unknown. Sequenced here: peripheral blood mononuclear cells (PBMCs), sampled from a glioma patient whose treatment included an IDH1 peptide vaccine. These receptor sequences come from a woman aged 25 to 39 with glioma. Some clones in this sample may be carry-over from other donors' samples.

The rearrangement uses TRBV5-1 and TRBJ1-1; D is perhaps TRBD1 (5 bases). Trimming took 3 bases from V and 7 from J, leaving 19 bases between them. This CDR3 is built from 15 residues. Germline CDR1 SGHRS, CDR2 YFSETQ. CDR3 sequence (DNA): TGCGCCAGCAGCTCCGGGACCCCGAGCCCGGTTGAAGCTTTCTTT. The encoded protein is CASSSGTPSPVEAFF.

The CDR3, as DNA: TGTGCCAGCAGTAGTCGACAGGGGACTTTTGAGCAGTACTTC. Amino acids: CASSSRQGTFEQYF. The rearrangement links TRBV6-1 to TRBJ2-7, with 8 positions matching TRBD1. The germline gives CDR1 MNHNS, CDR2 SASEGT. Trimming at V came to 5 bases and at J to 7 bases, leaving 10 bases not matched to a gene. The CDR3 contains 14 residues.

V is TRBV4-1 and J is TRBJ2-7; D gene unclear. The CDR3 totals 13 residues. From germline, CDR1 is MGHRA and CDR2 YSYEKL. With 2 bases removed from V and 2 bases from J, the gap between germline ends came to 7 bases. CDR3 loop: CASSQTPTYEQYF. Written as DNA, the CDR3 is TGCGCCAGCAGCCAAACGCCCACCTACGAGCAGTACTTC.

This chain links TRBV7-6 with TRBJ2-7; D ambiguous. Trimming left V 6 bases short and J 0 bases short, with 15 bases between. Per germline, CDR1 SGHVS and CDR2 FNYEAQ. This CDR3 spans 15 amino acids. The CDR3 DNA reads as TGTGCCAGCAGTCCGCTGGGGTGGAGCTCCTACGAGCAGTACTTC. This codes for CASSPLGWSSYEQYF.

DNA for the CDR3: TGTGCCAGCAGCCGTCAACAGGGGGCCTACGAGCAGTACTTC. This encodes CASSRQQGAYEQYF. The chain is built from TRBV14 and TRBJ2-7, with 8 bases matching TRBD1. The CDR3 runs to 14 residues. Germline V lookup: CDR1 SGHDN, CDR2 FVKESK. V was pared by 4 bases and J by 2 bases, with 4 bases of the junction left unmatched. Complete variable domain (other parts from reference TRBV14 and TRBJ2-7): EAGVTQFPSHSVIEKGQTVTLRCDPISGHDNLYWYRRVMGKEIKFLLHFVKESKQDESGMPNNRFLAERTGGTYSTLKVQPAELEDSGVYFCASSRQQGAYEQYFGPGTRLTVT.

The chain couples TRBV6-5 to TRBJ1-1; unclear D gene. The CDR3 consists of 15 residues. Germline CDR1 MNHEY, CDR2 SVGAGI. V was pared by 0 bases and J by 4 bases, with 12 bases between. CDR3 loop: CASSYSGEVGTEAFF. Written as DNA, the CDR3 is TGTGCCAGCAGTTACTCCGGGGAGGTGGGCACTGAAGCTTTCTTT.

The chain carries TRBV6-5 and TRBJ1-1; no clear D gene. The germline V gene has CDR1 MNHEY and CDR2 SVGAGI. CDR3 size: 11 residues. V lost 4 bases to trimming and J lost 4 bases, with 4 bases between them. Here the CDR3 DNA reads TGTGCCAGCAGTTCCTTCACTGAAGCTTTCTTT. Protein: CASSSFTEAFF.

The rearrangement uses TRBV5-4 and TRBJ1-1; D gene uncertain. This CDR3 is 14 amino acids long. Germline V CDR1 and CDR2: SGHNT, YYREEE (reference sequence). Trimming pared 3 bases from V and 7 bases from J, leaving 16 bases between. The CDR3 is CASSSVAQEFEAFF. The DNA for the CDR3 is TGTGCCAGCAGCTCGGTCGCGCAGGAATTTGAAGCTTTCTTT. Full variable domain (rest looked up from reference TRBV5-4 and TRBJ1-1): ETGVTQSPTHLIKTRGQQVTLRCSSQSGHNTVSWYQQALGQGPQFIFQYYREEENGRGNFPPRFSGLQFPNYSSELNVNALELDDSALYLCASSSVAQEFEAFFGQGTRLTVV.